These T cell receptor beta chains were read from a single sample in a study of Ad26.COV2.S vaccination and SARS-CoV-2 variants. The assay was immunoSEQ multiplex PCR, and TCRdb's table has in-frame clones only and misses some. The sample lists hundreds of thousands of clones, around 92% occurring once. This material consisted of peripheral blood, taken in a trial of Ad26.COV2.S vaccine versus placebo. The receptors come from a person aged 18-60 years who received the Ad26.COV2.S COVID-19 vaccine or a placebo. The CDR3 runs from the conserved cysteine through the conserved F or W. A D gene is named only where the DNA matches it firmly. The size field is filled for only some rows; it gives once, few, many or a size class.

V gene	clone size	D gene	J gene	CDR3 DNA	CDR3 protein
TRBV18	.	.	TRBJ2-7	TGTGCCAGCTCACCAGTCCTTGGGCAAGCCTACGAGCAGTACTTC	CASSPVLGQAYEQYF
TRBV29-1	.	.	TRBJ1-4	TGCAGCGCCCGGGGGGCTAGCACTAATGAAAAACTGTTTTTT	CSARGASTNEKLFF
TRBV18	.	TRBD1	TRBJ1-2	TGTGCCAGCTCAAGCGGGGACAGGGGAAGCTATGGCTACACCTTC	CASSSGDRGSYGYTF
TRBV11-3	.	.	TRBJ2-3	TGTGCCAGCAGCTTAGCGTACACAGATACGCAGTATTTT	CASSLAYTDTQYF
TRBV14	.	TRBD1	TRBJ2-3	TGTGCCAGCAGCTTCCTCCCCGGGACAGACTATACGCAGTATTTT	CASSFLPGTDYTQYF
TRBV20-1	.	TRBD1	TRBJ1-4	TGCAGTGCTAGTCCGGACAGGGGCGGTGAAAAACTGTTTTTT	CSASPDRGGEKLFF
TRBV21-1	.	.	TRBJ2-7	TGTGCCAGCAGGGACAGGGGGCAGCGCGAGCAGTACTTC	CASRDRGQREQYF
TRBV14	once	TRBD1	TRBJ2-7	TGTGCCAGCAGCCAAGAGACAGGGTCTGGCTACGAGCAGTACTTC	CASSQETGSGYEQYF
TRBV18	once	.	TRBJ1-2	TGTGCCAGCTCACTGTCACGGGAGGGCTATGGCTACACCTTC	CASSLSREGYGYTF
TRBV12-5	.	TRBD2	TRBJ2-5	TGTGCTAGTGGTCCCTCCGGGGGGGAGACCCAGTACTTC	CASGPSGGETQYF
TRBV27	.	.	TRBJ2-5	TGTGCCAGCAGTTCAAGTTACCAAGAGACCCAGTACTTC	CASSSSYQETQYF
TRBV24-1	.	TRBD1	TRBJ1-2	TGTGCCACCAGTTCCGGACAGGGGGGCTATGGCTACACCTTC	CATSSGQGGYGYTF
TRBV11-3	few	.	TRBJ1-6	TGTGCCAGCAGCTTAGTTTGGACTCTTATTTCACCCCTCCACTTT	CASSLVWTLISPLHF
TRBV7-2	once	TRBD2	TRBJ2-1	TGTGCCAGCAGCTTAGTAGCGGGGGCCTTCAATGAGCAGTTCTTC	CASSLVAGAFNEQFF
TRBV6-5	.	.	TRBJ2-2	TGTGCCAGCAGGGACACGAACACCGGGGAGCTGTTTTTT	CASRDTNTGELFF
TRBV11-2	.	TRBD2	TRBJ2-1	TGTGCCAGCAGCGTGACTAGCGGGAGGGCCTACGAGCAGTTCTTC	CASSVTSGRAYEQFF
TRBV7-9	.	.	TRBJ2-7	TGTGCCAGCAGCTCTCAGGGGACCCTAAAGGGCGAGCAGTACTTC	CASSSQGTLKGEQYF
TRBV5-1	once	.	TRBJ1-4	TGCGCCAGCAGCTTGAACGGCCCAACTAATGAAAAACTGTTTTTT	CASSLNGPTNEKLFF
TRBV19	.	TRBD2	TRBJ2-3	TGTGCCAGTAGTCCTAGCGGAAGGAGAACAGATACGCAGTATTTT	CASSPSGRRTDTQYF
TRBV5-4	few	TRBD2	TRBJ2-7	TGTGCCAGCAGCTTGGCCGGCGGGAGGGCCCTCTACGAGCAGTACTTC	CASSLAGGRALYEQYF
TRBV5-1	once	.	TRBJ1-2	TGCGCCAGCAGCTTGGTAGGGGTGGCGGCGAGGGGCTACACCTTC	CASSLVGVAARGYTF
TRBV6-4	.	TRBD2	TRBJ2-7	TGTGCCAGCAGTAGCGGACTAGCGGGAGTAAGCGAGCAGTACTTC	CASSSGLAGVSEQYF
TRBV5-6	once	.	TRBJ2-1	TGTGCCAGCAGCTTGTGGGGGGCCAATGAGCAGTTCTTC	CASSLWGANEQFF
TRBV7-9	.	TRBD1	TRBJ1-1	TGTGCCAGCAGTACCCGGGACAGGGGAGCTTTCTTT	CASSTRDRGAFF
TRBV29-1	.	TRBD2	TRBJ2-3	TGCAGCGTAGGACTAGCGGGACCAGATACGCAGTATTTT	CSVGLAGPDTQYF
TRBV30	.	.	TRBJ2-5	TGTGCCTGGAGTGTGGGGCAAGAGACCCAGTACTTC	CAWSVGQETQYF
TRBV6-5	once	TRBD1	TRBJ1-1	TGTGCCAGCACCTCAGGACAGGGAGTTACTGAAGCTTTCTTT	CASTSGQGVTEAFF
TRBV7-2	once	.	TRBJ2-3	TGTGCCAGCAGCTTAGCGCAAACAGATACGCAGTATTTT	CASSLAQTDTQYF
TRBV6-6	.	TRBD1	TRBJ2-3	TGTGCCAGCACCCCGGGACAGGGAAGGGATACGCAGTATTTT	CASTPGQGRDTQYF
TRBV5-1	.	.	TRBJ2-2	TGCGCCAGCACACCTCGCGCAGGGGACACCGGGGAGCTGTTTTTT	CASTPRAGDTGELFF
TRBV21-1	.	.	TRBJ1-1	TGTGCCAGCAGCAAAGTACCCAGGGTGGCGAACACTGAAGCTTTCTTT	CASSKVPRVANTEAFF
TRBV19	few	.	TRBJ1-2	TGTGCCAGTGGACCGGGGGCCGATGGCTACACCTTC	CASGPGADGYTF
TRBV24-1	.	.	TRBJ2-5	TGTGCCACCAGTGATTTGGGGGGATTTGAGACCCAGTACTTC	CATSDLGGFETQYF
TRBV18	once	TRBD1	TRBJ1-2	TGTGCCAGCTCACGCAATGACAGGGACTATGGCTACACCTTC	CASSRNDRDYGYTF
TRBV2	.	TRBD1	TRBJ2-3	TGTGCCAGCAATGCGGACAGGGGGGAAGATACGCAGTATTTT	CASNADRGEDTQYF
TRBV25-1	.	.	TRBJ2-5	TGTGCCAGCAGCCAAACGTGGATGGACAGTCAAGAGACCCAGTACTTC	CASSQTWMDSQETQYF
TRBV29-1	.	.	TRBJ2-5	TGCAGCGTTACCCCCCCGCTCCAAGAGACCCAGTACTTC	CSVTPPLQETQYF
TRBV2	.	TRBD2	TRBJ2-3	TGTGCCAGCAGTGGCCCCGGGGGGGGGCCAGATACGCAGTATTTT	CASSGPGGGPDTQYF
TRBV19	.	.	TRBJ1-5	TGTGCCAGTAGTATAGATAGAACGGGTGTTGGGCCCCAGCATTTT	CASSIDRTGVGPQHF
TRBV6-5	few	.	TRBJ1-2	TGTGCCAGCAGTTATTCCCGGACCGGTTATGGCTACACCTTC	CASSYSRTGYGYTF
TRBV11-2	.	.	TRBJ1-4	TGTGCCAGCAGGGGGGGAACTAATGAAAAACTGTTTTTT	CASRGGTNEKLFF
TRBV6-5	once	.	TRBJ2-1	TGTGCCAGCAGTTACAGCCCCGCTAGGTATGGCGATGAGCAGTTCTTC	CASSYSPARYGDEQFF
TRBV2	.	.	TRBJ1-1	TGTGCCAGCGATATAGACTTGAACACTGAAGCTTTCTTT	CASDIDLNTEAFF
TRBV19	.	.	TRBJ1-1	TGTGCCAGTAGTCTCCTCTTGAACACTGAAGCTTTCTTT	CASSLLLNTEAFF
TRBV9	.	.	TRBJ1-6	TGTGCCAGCAGCCCCCTGGGAAGTTCACCCCTCCACTTT	CASSPLGSSPLHF
TRBV6-6	.	TRBD1	TRBJ2-7	TGTGCCAGCAGTGGCGCCCCGGGACAGGGAGTCTACGAGCAGTACTTC	CASSGAPGQGVYEQYF
TRBV25-1	once	.	TRBJ1-6	TGTGCCAGCAGTGGGGGACGTTATAATTCACCCCTCCACTTT	CASSGGRYNSPLHF
TRBV4-3	.	.	TRBJ2-1	TGCGCCAGCAGCCAAGGGCAGGGGAACTACAATGAGCAGTTCTTC	CASSQGQGNYNEQFF
TRBV24-1	.	TRBD1	TRBJ2-1	TGTGCCACCGGGACAGGGAAGTCTAATGAGCAGTTCTTC	CATGTGKSNEQFF
TRBV7-9	.	.	TRBJ2-7	TGTGCCAGCAGCCGGGACCTAGCCGAGCAGTACTTC	CASSRDLAEQYF
TRBV5-6	.	.	TRBJ1-1	TGTGCCAGCAGCCCTCCTCCGGGGAAGAACACTGAAGCTTTCTTT	CASSPPPGKNTEAFF
TRBV18	.	.	TRBJ1-1	TGTGCCAGCTCACACTCCGGGACGGAGAACACTGAAGCTTTCTTT	CASSHSGTENTEAFF
TRBV27	.	.	TRBJ1-1	TGTGCCAGCAGCCCCAGGGAGAACACTGAAGCTTTCTTT	CASSPRENTEAFF
TRBV5-6	.	TRBD1	TRBJ1-3	TGTGCCAGCAGCCCGGGGACAGGGGGTTCTGGAAACACCATATATTTT	CASSPGTGGSGNTIYF
TRBV3-1/TRBV3-2	.	.	TRBJ2-2	TGTGCCAGCAGCCAAGGTGGGCGGGGAATGGAGCTGTTTTTT	CASSQGGRGMELFF